This T cell receptor (beta chain) emerged from a study of human versus mouse CDR3 diversity and MHC coevolution. In the study overall: Between roughly 5.5 x 10^6 and 1.6 x 10^7 valid reads came from each sample.

Deletions cut 0 bases from V and 1 base from J, with 4 bases between. The CDR3 consists of 13 residues. Germline assignment: CDR1 SGDLS and CDR2 YYNGEE. TCRdb's table, derived via immunoSEQ multiplex PCR, lists solely in-frame clones and lacks some. The data hold some 82,000 clones, with 93% observed a single time. General study results and limits: Clonal inequality was lowest in most of the three human donors.

Notes on this clone: Antigen: not known. This CDR3 is also generated by other DNA sequences in the sample.

The gene calls are TRBV9 and TRBJ1-1; D is undetermined. This receptor was identified in a person between 25 and 70 years old in good health. Material for sequencing was naive CD4+ T cells from blood. Subset indicated: CD45RO-negative CD62L-positive naive CD4 T cells. CDR3 amino acids: CASSVAGNTEAFF. The CDR3 bases are TGTGCCAGCAGCGTAGCCGGGAACACTGAAGCTTTCTTT.